These 2 T cell receptor beta chains share one sample of origin, sequenced in a study of technical replicates of blood from several donors. Generated by immunoSEQ multiplex PCR, the TCRdb table keeps only in-frame clones and is missing some. This table has 75,000 to 95,000 clones, around 92% appearing once. The material sequenced was T cells isolated from PBMCs. These receptor sequences come from a human donor in good health.

The CDR3 reads CASSYSPTGDRSYTF. CDR3 bases: TGTGCCAGCAGTTACTCTCCGACAGGGGACAGGAGCTACACCTTC. The chain joins TRBV6-5 to TRBJ1-2, with 8 bases that match TRBD1. The CDR3 is 15 amino acids. Germline-derived CDR1 and CDR2 are MNHEY and SVGAGI. The V and J ends lost 0 bases and 9 bases, in that order; junction bases with no gene match: 9.

This chain links TRBV6-5 with TRBJ2-1; possible D gene TRBD1, 5 bases. Trimming took 4 bases from V and 8 from J, leaving 9 bases between them. Germline V gene data show CDR1 as MNHEY and CDR2 as SVGAGI. This CDR3 comprises 12 residues. The CDR3 coding sequence is TGTGCCAGCAGTTCCAGGGTTCATGAGCAGTTCTTC. Protein sequence: CASSSRVHEQFF.